Detailed here is one T cell receptor beta chain. Synthetic TCR analog templates were spiked into each PCR. Some clones are missing from TCRdb's copy, which holds only in-frame ones; the method was immunoSEQ multiplex PCR. Here the sample spans about 120,000 clones, 86% being singletons. These data originate in a study of PD-L1 blockade in urothelial cancer. Looking at the study overall: The researchers analyzed blood 3 weeks (second dose) and 6 weeks after treatment start. Median blood clonality was approximately 0.08, with about 80,000 unique TCRs.

Time point here: peripheral blood 6 weeks after treatment start. Patients yielded 1 to 8 samples each, pretreatment and on-treatment. The sample was PBMCs, taken around atezolizumab (anti-PD-L1) treatment. The TCR sequence derives from a man between 45 and 60 years old with urothelial cancer.

The DNA for the CDR3 is TGTGCCAGCAGCTTGGCAGGGGCTAATGAAAAACTGTTTTTT. Translating it yields CASSLAGANEKLFF. This chain links TRBV5-6 with TRBJ1-4, with a weak D call TRBD1 (6 bases). This CDR3 has 14 residues. The germline CDR1 and CDR2 sequences are SGHDT and YYEEEE. V was clipped by 0 bases and J by 3 bases, with 6 bases between them.